A single sample gave rise to the 22 T cell receptor beta chains below, sequenced in a study of cytomegalovirus exposure and HLA in healthy donors. Assay: immunoSEQ multiplex PCR; the TCRdb copy retains only in-frame clones and omits some. The table includes 150,000 to 200,000 clones, 85% detected once. The sample was PBMCs. The receptors here all came from a man aged 18 to 30 in good health and CMV-seropositive.

The genes are TRBV5-1 and TRBJ2-3; TRBD2 aligns across 10 bases. The V and J ends lost 3 bases and 5 bases, in that order; junction bases with no gene match: 9. CDR3 size: 16 residues. Germline V gene data show CDR1 as SGHRS and CDR2 as YFSETQ. CDR3 sequence: CASSSNPSGREDTQYF. CDR3 coding DNA: TGCGCCAGCAGCTCGAACCCTAGCGGGAGAGAAGATACGCAGTATTTT. The complete variable domain, with remaining parts taken from reference TRBV5-1 and TRBJ2-3, reads KAGVTQTPRYLIKTRGQQVTLSCSPISGHRSVSWYQQTPGQGLQFLFEYFSETQRNKGNFPGRFSGRQFSNSRSEMNVSTLELGDSALYLCASSSNPSGREDTQYFGPGTRLTVL.

This clone showed up just once. The J gene is TRBJ1-2, the V gene TRBV5-4, with 8 positions matching TRBD1. Germline V gene lookup returns CDR1 SGHNT and CDR2 YYREEE (reference sequence). J was trimmed by 0 bases and V by 4 bases; bases with no gene match: 8. The CDR3 runs 16 residues. The CDR3 sequence: CASSHPAGGPNYGYTF. The CDR3 region has the DNA TGTGCCAGCAGCCACCCCGCAGGGGGCCCTAACTATGGCTACACCTTC.

The count of this clone is one. This CDR3 is CASSRDRANTEAFF. The CDR3 DNA is TGTGCCAGCAGTCGGGACAGGGCGAACACTGAAGCTTTCTTT. V usage is TRBV6-5 and J usage is TRBJ1-1; 9 bases are a match to TRBD1. With 5 bases clipped from V and 1 base from J, the junction kept 2 bases outside the gene matches. Germline CDR1 is MNHEY and CDR2 is SVGAGI. CDR3 size: 14 residues.

The CDR3 DNA sequence: TGTGCCAGCAGCTTAACCTTCTCGACAGAGCACACCGGGGAGCTGTTTTTT. It translates to CASSLTFSTEHTGELFF. The chain has TRBV7-9 and TRBJ2-2; D perhaps matches TRBD1 (5 bases). This CDR3 spans 17 amino acids. The germline V gene has CDR1 SEHNR and CDR2 FQNEAQ (reference sequence). V was shortened by 2 bases and J by 3 bases, with 16 bases between the two germline ends.

This rearrangement joins TRBV6-5 to TRBJ1-4; TRBD1 agrees at 10 bases. This CDR3 region has 16 residues. Germline V lookup: CDR1 MNHEY, CDR2 SVGAGI. J lost 8 bases, V lost 3 bases, and 9 bases had no gene match. In DNA, the CDR3 is TGTGCCAGCAGTTATGTGGCCGGGACAGGGGCCGAAAAACTGTTTTTT. Translation: CASSYVAGTGAEKLFF.

CDR3 in amino acids: CASSLIQGGWTQHF. CDR3 nucleotide sequence: TGTGCCAGCAGTTTAATCCAGGGGGGTTGGACCCAGCATTTT. V usage is TRBV28 and J usage is TRBJ1-5; TRBD1 agrees at 7 bases. The CDR3 length is 14 residues. Trimming cost V 2 bases and J 11 bases; bases outside gene matches: 9. Germline values: CDR1 MDHEN, CDR2 SYDVKM.

The J gene is TRBJ1-1, the V gene TRBV28, with D perhaps matching TRBD1 (6 bases). The CDR3 is 14 residues long. Looked up from germline, CDR1 is MDHEN and CDR2 is SYDVKM. V lost 7 bases, J lost 7 bases, and 19 bases lay in between. This CDR3 reads CASKTQGSYDEAFF. CDR3 bases: TGTGCCAGCAAGACACAGGGCTCGTACGATGAAGCTTTCTTT.

This clone is a singleton in its sample. Compared with germline, one end of the junction differs, possibly owing to a read error. This chain links TRBV28 with TRBJ2-5, with D tentatively TRBD2 (5 bases). Germline V lookup: CDR1 MDHEN, CDR2 SYDVKM. The CDR3 covers 13 residues. The CDR3 DNA is TGTGCCAGCAGTGAGGAGGCCCAAGGGACCCAGTACTTC. This encodes CASSEEAQGTQYF. The complete variable domain, with remaining parts taken from reference TRBV28 and TRBJ2-5, reads DVKVTQSSRYLVKRTGEKVFLECVQDMDHENMFWYRQDPGLGLRLIYFSYDVKMKEKGDIPEGYSVSREKKERFSLILESASTNQTSMYLCASSEEAQGTQYFGPGTRLLVL.

Only one count was recorded for this clone. This sequence joins TRBV6-5 and TRBJ1-1; D may be TRBD1 (6 bases). The germline V gene encodes CDR1 MNHEY and CDR2 SVGAGI. The CDR3 length is 16 residues. V was clipped by 4 bases and J by 2 bases, with 17 bases between them. As DNA, the CDR3 is TGTGCCAGCAGTTCCGAGGGGGTTCTCCTTAACACTGAAGCTTTCTTT. Its translation is CASSSEGVLLNTEAFF.

The count of this clone is one. The chain combines TRBV6-1 with TRBJ1-2, with 8 bases identical to TRBD1. The CDR3 runs to 14 residues. J was trimmed by 3 bases and V by 6 bases; bases with no gene match: 6. In germline, CDR1 is MNHNS, CDR2 SASEGT. This chain's CDR3 is CASRTTGADYGYTF. DNA for the CDR3: TGTGCCAGCAGGACGACAGGGGCGGACTATGGCTACACCTTC.

The J gene is TRBJ2-5, the V gene TRBV11-3; D unresolved. The CDR3 is made up of 13 amino acids. Trimming cost V 2 bases and J 1 base, with 5 bases left between them. The V gene's germline CDR1 is SGHNT and CDR2 YENEEA. Here the CDR3 DNA reads TGTGCCAGCAGCTTATCGTCCCAAGAGACCCAGTACTTC. It yields the protein CASSLSSQETQYF.

V usage is TRBV7-9 and J usage is TRBJ1-2; D call uncertain. The CDR3 spans 13 residues. The germline V gene has CDR1 SEHNR and CDR2 FQNEAQ (reference sequence). V shed 3 bases and J shed 8 bases, with 13 bases lying between them. This chain's CDR3 is CASSLDPAGGYTF. The CDR3 DNA sequence: TGTGCCAGCAGCTTGGACCCCGCGGGGGGCTACACCTTC.

The CDR3 DNA sequence: TGCGCCAGCAGCTCCCAGACAGGGTTAGAGACCCAGTACTTC. It is translated as CASSSQTGLETQYF. This chain joins TRBV5-1 and TRBJ2-5, with 7 nucleotides matching TRBD1. Germline V lookup: CDR1 SGHRS, CDR2 YFSETQ. The CDR3 contains 14 residues. V shed 3 bases, J shed 4 bases, and the junction held 6 bases outside the gene matches.

The genes are TRBV6-6 and TRBJ2-7, with D possibly being TRBD1 (6 bases). The CDR3 is 13 residues long. V lost 2 bases to trimming and J lost 2 bases, with 7 bases between them. Germline CDR1 MNHNY, CDR2 SVGAGI (reference sequence). The DNA for the CDR3 is TGTGCCAGCAGTTACGAGGGGGCCTACGAGCAGTACTTC. Translated: CASSYEGAYEQYF.

This chain joins TRBV28 and TRBJ2-4; 7 bases line up with TRBD2. Germline CDR1 reads MDHEN; CDR2 reads SYDVKM. The CDR3 loop spans 18 amino acids. V dropped 6 bases and J dropped 0; count of bases not matched to a gene: 14. The CDR3 DNA reads TGTGCCAGCAGCAAAGCGGGGAGAGAATTAGGAGCCAAAAACATTCAGTACTTC. Amino acid sequence: CASSKAGRELGAKNIQYF.

The CDR3 loop reads CASKREAQTEQYF. The CDR3 coding sequence is TGTGCCAGCAAGCGGGAGGCTCAGACGGAGCAGTACTTC. The chain recombines TRBV6-1 with TRBJ2-7; the match to TRBD2 covers 9 bases. Trimming removed 7 bases from V and 7 bases from J; junction bases left unmatched: 8. Germline V gene sequence: CDR1 MNHNS, CDR2 SASEGT. The CDR3 totals 13 residues.

V and J are TRBV25-1 and TRBJ2-1, with 12 nucleotides matching TRBD2. The CDR3 extends over 17 amino acids. The ends lost 3 bases at V and 0 bases at J; junction bases unmatched: 3. From germline, CDR1 is MGHDK and CDR2 SYGVNS. In nucleotides, the CDR3 is TGTGCCAGCAGTGACGGGACTAGCGGGTACTCCTACAATGAGCAGTTCTTC. Translation gives CASSDGTSGYSYNEQFF.

This chain links TRBV5-4 with TRBJ2-2; 10 positions match TRBD1. The CDR3 is 14 amino acids. J was trimmed by 10 bases and V by 2 bases; bases with no gene match: 5. Per the germline V gene, CDR1 is SGHNT and CDR2 is YYREEE (reference sequence). The chain's CDR3 is CASSFRDRGAELFF. CDR3 sequence (DNA): TGTGCCAGCAGCTTCCGGGACAGGGGCGCGGAGCTGTTTTTT.

V usage is TRBV6-5 and J usage is TRBJ2-2, with a tentative D call TRBD2 (5 bases). The CDR3 length is 15 residues. The germline V gene has CDR1 MNHEY and CDR2 SVGAGI. Trimming took 0 bases from V and 0 from J, leaving 5 bases between them. CDR3 coding DNA: TGTGCCAGCAGTTACTCGGGAGCGAACACCGGGGAGCTGTTTTTT. It specifies CASSYSGANTGELFF.

The V and J genes are TRBV29-1 and TRBJ2-1, with 14 bases matching TRBD2. Losses at the gene ends were 4 bases for V and 2 bases for J; bases not matched to a gene: 4. The CDR3 spans 16 residues. Per germline, CDR1 SQVTM and CDR2 ANQGSEA. The CDR3 loop is CSVGGTSGRPYNEQFF. The CDR3 DNA reads as TGCAGCGTTGGGGGGACTAGCGGGAGACCCTACAATGAGCAGTTCTTC.

The chain combines TRBV19 with TRBJ2-1; 10 bases line up with TRBD2. After removal of 3 bases from V and 10 bases from J, the junction contained 3 bases not matched to a gene. Germline CDR1 and CDR2: LNHDA and SQIVND (reference sequence). CDR3 length equals 13 residues. CDR3 loop: CASSISLAGEQFF. CDR3 sequence (DNA): TGTGCCAGTAGTATTTCACTAGCGGGAGAGCAGTTCTTC.

The CDR3 is CASSERLRAGGYTF. The DNA of the CDR3 is TGCGCCAGCAGTGAGCGATTGAGGGCGGGGGGCTACACCTTC. The chain is built from TRBV10-2 and TRBJ1-2; no firm D call. The V gene's germline CDR1 is WSHSY and CDR2 SAAADI. V was shortened by 2 bases and J by 8 bases, with 15 bases between the two germline ends. CDR3 length equals 14 residues.